The sequence of this TCR beta chain was determined in a study of blood T cell repertoires in COVID-19. Data came from immunoSEQ multiplex PCR; TCRdb stores just in-frame clones and leaves some out. Among 130,000 or so clones, under 85% were seen once, and the ten largest hold 12%. In germline, CDR1 is LGHDT, CDR2 YNNKEL (reference sequence). This CDR3 spans 14 amino acids. Between the trimmed V and J ends, which lost 5 bases and 3 bases, there was a span of 8 bases. The V call is TRBV3-1 (or the pseudogene TRBV3-2), the J call TRBJ1-6; D gene ambiguous. The sample consisted of peripheral blood. This clonotype was obtained from a woman aged 60-75 years with acute or convalescent COVID-19. CDR3 amino acids: CASSSSGYNSPLHF. Written as DNA, the CDR3 is TGTGCCAGCAGCTCGTCGGGCTATAATTCACCCCTCCACTTT.